This entry lists 2 T cell receptor beta chains sequenced from one sample in a study of control samples from healthy donors and cancer patients. TCRdb's table, derived via immunoSEQ multiplex PCR, lists solely in-frame clones and lacks some. The sample lists 100,000 to 150,000 clones, over 75% seen once, with roughly 3.4% in the top ten. Sequencing used blood. The receptors derive from a man aged 50 to 60 in good health.

Notes on this clone: The sample carries other DNA sequences with the same CDR3. This sequence joins TRBV12-3 or TRBV12-4 and TRBJ2-2; a possible D gene is TRBD1 (5 bases). This CDR3 is built from 13 residues. With 4 bases removed from V and 6 bases from J, the gap between germline ends came to 9 bases. CDR3 sequence (DNA): TGTGCCAGCAGTTCCAGGGCTGCCGGGGAGCTGTTTTTT. Amino acids: CASSSRAAGELFF.

V usage is TRBV6-1 and J usage is TRBJ1-1; a weak D match, TRBD1 (5 bases). The germline V gene encodes CDR1 MNHNS and CDR2 SASEGT. The CDR3 runs to 16 residues. Trimming removed 3 bases at V and 2 bases at J, with 16 bases between. CDR3 sequence reads: CASSEDKGLRNTEAFF. CDR3 nucleotide sequence: TGTGCCAGCAGTGAGGACAAGGGGTTACGCAACACTGAAGCTTTCTTT.